This TCR beta chain was sequenced in a study of blood T cell repertoires in COVID-19. Study in general: Acute and convalescent COVID-19 samples came from the United States, Italy and Spain. PBMCs, B-cell-depleted T cells, or T cells provided the cDNA or gDNA that made up the material.

As handled by the study authors: From reference gene primer amplification, estimates of nucleated cell counts were derived. TCRdb's copy holds only in-frame clones and misses some; the assay was immunoSEQ multiplex PCR. The V and J calls and clone size come from that table; D and trimming were worked out from the DNA. The sample has 70,000 to 80,000 clones, around 83% seen once; the top ten hold approximately 35%. The CDR3 consists of 13 residues. Germline CDR1 is MDHEN and CDR2 is SYDVKM. Trimming removed 7 bases at V and 2 bases at J, with 11 bases between. The chain uses TRBV28 and TRBJ1-2, with a tentative D call TRBD1 (5 bases). The sequenced sample was peripheral blood. This receptor was identified in a woman of 80 years or more with active or convalescent COVID-19. DNA for the CDR3: TGTGCCAGCAAACCGACAGCGAACTATGGCTACACCTTC. Translating it yields CASKPTANYGYTF.